The source of this T cell receptor (beta chain) is a study of cytomegalovirus exposure and HLA in healthy donors. Across the study: About 83 million unique TCRs from HLA-typed donors made up an early data release.

The PCR employed 60 Vbeta primers together with 13 Jbeta primers. Data came from immunoSEQ multiplex PCR; TCRdb stores just in-frame clones and leaves some out. The listing records 200,000 or so clones. This CDR3 has 12 residues. Germline V gives CDR1 SEHNR, CDR2 FQNEAQ (reference sequence). Between the trimmed V and J ends, which lost 1 base and 7 bases, there was a span of 7 bases. The V gene is TRBV7-9, the J gene TRBJ1-1, with D uncertain. This clonotype originated in a boy aged 5-17 years in good health and CMV-seronegative. The source material was PBMCs. The CDR3 is CASSLDSGEAFF. CDR3 coding DNA: TGTGCCAGCAGCTTAGATTCGGGTGAAGCTTTCTTT.